This T cell receptor beta chain stems from a study of blood T cells in healthy people across ages. Study summary: Capture via template switching afforded approximately one barcoded beta molecule per two T cells. General study results and limits: Not knowing donor CMV status may have confounded expanded clonotype changes. Researchers report that TCR beta diversity correlated strongly with naive T cell percentage.

Sample donors were healthy Caucasian individuals that came from Russia, aged roughly 6 to 95. The sample holds a few counts of this clonotype. The antigen remains undetermined. A J-beta primer mix and a sample-barcoded 5' primer were used in a second PCR of roughly 7 to 12 cycles. TCRdb analysed the 5' RACE reads with MiXCR anew, one entry per CDR3 protein. This sample carries around 1,500,000 distinct CDR3 sequences, roughly 40% of them seen once, and the ten largest clones take 7% to 9%. From germline, CDR1 is MGHRA and CDR2 YSYEKL. V shed 1 base, J shed 6 bases, and the junction held 9 bases outside the gene matches. The CDR3 covers 16 residues.

V and J are TRBV4-1 and TRBJ2-3, with 8 bases fitting TRBD2. Sequenced material: blood. This sequence was found in a woman between 18 and 29 years old in good health. In nucleotides, the CDR3 is TGCGCCAGCAGCCAAGGGTCCGCGGGGGGAGGTGATACGCAGTATTTT. Amino acids: CASSQGSAGGGDTQYF.